A selection of T cell receptor beta chains follows, all from one sample in a study of blood T cells in healthy people across ages. Via MiXCR, TCRdb re-called the 5' RACE reads, giving one row per CDR3 protein. The profile shows about 1.5 million distinct CDR3 sequences, approximately 43% of them singletons. The source material was blood. The receptors shown here come from a woman aged 18-29 years in good health. CDR3s include the opening cysteine and the closing phenylalanine or tryptophan. Each record gives: V gene, clone size, D gene, J gene, CDR3 protein, CDR3 DNA. D genes are given only for firm matches. Rows give clone size only sometimes, using once, few, many, or a class for an expanded clone.

V gene: TRBV7-9; clone size: many; D gene: .; J gene: TRBJ2-3; CDR3 protein: CASSLAGADTQYF; CDR3 DNA: TGTGCCAGCAGCTTAGCGGGAGCAGATACGCAGTATTTT
V gene: TRBV6-5; clone size: .; D gene: .; J gene: TRBJ2-7; CDR3 protein: CASSDSKLSEQYF; CDR3 DNA: TGTGCCAGCAGTGACTCGAAACTGAGCGAGCAGTACTTC
V gene: TRBV25-1; clone size: .; D gene: .; J gene: TRBJ1-6; CDR3 protein: CASRARSGGSPLHF; CDR3 DNA: TGTGCCAGCAGGGCCCGGTCGGGCGGTTCACCCCTCCACTTT
V gene: TRBV9; clone size: .; D gene: TRBD1; J gene: TRBJ2-1; CDR3 protein: CASSGLTGVRYNEQFF; CDR3 DNA: TGTGCCAGCAGCGGCCTAACAGGGGTTAGGTACAATGAGCAGTTCTTC
V gene: TRBV28; clone size: .; D gene: TRBD2; J gene: TRBJ2-7; CDR3 protein: CASSRTSGRAFNKQYF; CDR3 DNA: TGTGCCAGCAGTCGGACTAGCGGGAGGGCCTTTAACAAGCAGTACTTC
V gene: TRBV10-3; clone size: once; D gene: TRBD2; J gene: TRBJ2-2; CDR3 protein: CAITTTSGATGELFF; CDR3 DNA: TGTGCCATCACCACGACTAGCGGAGCCACCGGGGAGCTGTTTTTT
V gene: TRBV5-1; clone size: .; D gene: .; J gene: TRBJ2-3; CDR3 protein: CASSLAGSSTDTQYF; CDR3 DNA: TGCGCCAGCAGCTTGGCCGGCAGTAGCACAGATACGCAGTATTTT
V gene: TRBV28; clone size: .; D gene: TRBD2; J gene: TRBJ2-7; CDR3 protein: CASSFIPGLAADEQYF; CDR3 DNA: TGTGCCAGCAGTTTTATTCCGGGACTAGCGGCCGACGAGCAGTACTTC
V gene: TRBV12-3/TRBV12-4; clone size: few; D gene: .; J gene: TRBJ2-3; CDR3 protein: CASSLQLAADTQYF; CDR3 DNA: TGTGCCAGCAGTTTACAATTGGCAGCAGATACGCAGTATTTT
V gene: TRBV7-9; clone size: .; D gene: .; J gene: TRBJ2-3; CDR3 protein: CASSFDSLSTDTQYF; CDR3 DNA: TGTGCCAGCAGCTTTGATAGCCTAAGCACAGATACGCAGTATTTT
V gene: TRBV3-1; clone size: many; D gene: .; J gene: TRBJ2-1; CDR3 protein: CASSQDNRRIGEQFF; CDR3 DNA: TGTGCCAGCAGCCAAGATAATCGTAGGATCGGTGAGCAGTTCTTC
V gene: TRBV20-1; clone size: .; D gene: TRBD2; J gene: TRBJ2-5; CDR3 protein: CSARAIGGRLLMEYF; CDR3 DNA: TGCAGTGCTAGAGCGATTGGCGGGAGGCTACTTATGGAGTACTTC
V gene: TRBV10-3; clone size: .; D gene: .; J gene: TRBJ2-5; CDR3 protein: CAISGQTSGEQYF; CDR3 DNA: TGTGCCATCAGTGGTCAAACCTCGGGTGAGCAGTACTTC
V gene: TRBV29-1; clone size: .; D gene: .; J gene: TRBJ2-7; CDR3 protein: CSASGGTDHSYEQYF; CDR3 DNA: TGCAGCGCGTCAGGAGGGACGGATCATTCCTACGAGCAGTACTTC
V gene: TRBV12-3/TRBV12-4; clone size: .; D gene: .; J gene: TRBJ1-2; CDR3 protein: CASSVVPGGYGYTF; CDR3 DNA: TGTGCCAGCAGTGTAGTCCCCGGGGGCTATGGCTACACCTTC
V gene: TRBV25-1; clone size: .; D gene: TRBD2; J gene: TRBJ2-2; CDR3 protein: CASSEWASGEINTGELFF; CDR3 DNA: TGTGCCAGCAGTGAATGGGCCAGCGGGGAGATCAATACCGGGGAGCTGTTTTTT
V gene: TRBV5-1; clone size: .; D gene: TRBD2; J gene: TRBJ2-3; CDR3 protein: CASSLAPSGSTDTQYF; CDR3 DNA: TGCGCCAGCAGCTTGGCCCCTAGCGGGAGCACAGATACGCAGTATTTT
V gene: TRBV20-1; clone size: few; D gene: TRBD1; J gene: TRBJ1-2; CDR3 protein: CSARDRTGVGYTF; CDR3 DNA: TGCAGTGCTAGAGATAGGACAGGGGTCGGCTACACCTTC
V gene: TRBV12-3/TRBV12-4; clone size: .; D gene: .; J gene: TRBJ1-3; CDR3 protein: CASSPNYSGNTIYF; CDR3 DNA: TGTGCCAGCAGTCCGAACTACTCTGGAAACACCATATATTTT
V gene: TRBV7-2; clone size: once; D gene: .; J gene: TRBJ2-3; CDR3 protein: CASSSWGAMSDTQYF; CDR3 DNA: TGTGCCAGCAGCTCATGGGGGGCTATGTCAGATACGCAGTATTTT
V gene: TRBV29-1; clone size: .; D gene: .; J gene: TRBJ2-7; CDR3 protein: CSGRTDSYEQYF; CDR3 DNA: TGCAGCGGCCGGACGGACTCCTACGAGCAGTACTTC
V gene: TRBV7-9; clone size: few; D gene: TRBD1; J gene: TRBJ1-4; CDR3 protein: CASRHTGVNEKLFF; CDR3 DNA: TGTGCCAGCAGGCATACAGGGGTAAATGAAAAACTGTTTTTT
V gene: TRBV12-3/TRBV12-4; clone size: .; D gene: TRBD2; J gene: TRBJ2-3; CDR3 protein: CASSSTYSGGTDTQYF; CDR3 DNA: TGTGCCAGCAGTTCCACCTATAGCGGGGGTACAGATACGCAGTATTTT
V gene: TRBV24-1; clone size: many; D gene: TRBD2; J gene: TRBJ2-3; CDR3 protein: CATSDYDLADTDTQYF; CDR3 DNA: TGTGCCACCAGTGACTACGACCTAGCGGACACAGATACGCAGTATTTT
V gene: TRBV15; clone size: .; D gene: TRBD2; J gene: TRBJ2-7; CDR3 protein: CATSRDRTSGSSYEQYF; CDR3 DNA: TGTGCCACCAGCAGAGATCGGACTAGCGGTAGCTCCTACGAGCAGTACTTC
V gene: TRBV25-1; clone size: .; D gene: TRBD1; J gene: TRBJ2-1; CDR3 protein: CASSEYSTGDSYNEQFF; CDR3 DNA: TGTGCCAGCAGTGAATATTCCACAGGGGACTCCTACAATGAGCAGTTCTTC
V gene: TRBV4-1; clone size: few; D gene: .; J gene: TRBJ2-7; CDR3 protein: CASSHLSHNEQYF; CDR3 DNA: TGCGCCAGCAGCCATCTCTCCCACAATGAGCAGTACTTC
V gene: TRBV3-1; clone size: .; D gene: TRBD2; J gene: TRBJ2-7; CDR3 protein: CASSQSISGGTYEQYF; CDR3 DNA: TGTGCCAGCAGCCAAAGTATCAGCGGGGGAACCTACGAGCAGTACTTC
V gene: TRBV7-3; clone size: few; D gene: TRBD1; J gene: TRBJ2-3; CDR3 protein: CASSLPATGEVTDTQYF; CDR3 DNA: TGTGCCAGCAGCTTACCGGCGACAGGGGAGGTCACAGATACGCAGTATTTT
V gene: TRBV20-1; clone size: few; D gene: .; J gene: TRBJ1-5; CDR3 protein: CSARDYREGSNQPQHF; CDR3 DNA: TGCAGTGCTAGAGATTACAGGGAGGGGAGCAATCAGCCCCAGCATTTT
V gene: TRBV20-1; clone size: .; D gene: TRBD2; J gene: TRBJ2-7; CDR3 protein: CSARASSGRSSYNEQYF; CDR3 DNA: TGCAGTGCTAGGGCTTCTAGCGGGAGGAGCTCCTACAATGAGCAGTACTTC
V gene: TRBV30; clone size: .; D gene: .; J gene: TRBJ1-2; CDR3 protein: CAWSPPGHKGQYYGYTF; CDR3 DNA: TGTGCCTGGAGTCCACCGGGCCACAAAGGGCAATACTATGGCTACACCTTC
V gene: TRBV7-2; clone size: few; D gene: TRBD2; J gene: TRBJ2-1; CDR3 protein: CASSAILADNEQFF; CDR3 DNA: TGTGCCAGCAGCGCCATCCTAGCGGACAATGAGCAGTTCTTC
V gene: TRBV19; clone size: .; D gene: TRBD2; J gene: TRBJ2-3; CDR3 protein: CASSTLGLAGVPGTDTQYF; CDR3 DNA: TGTGCCAGTAGTACCCTTGGACTAGCGGGAGTACCAGGCACAGATACGCAGTATTTT
V gene: TRBV6-1; clone size: .; D gene: TRBD1; J gene: TRBJ2-2; CDR3 protein: CASSAAQGAGTGELFF; CDR3 DNA: TGTGCCAGCAGTGCTGCACAGGGGGCCGGCACCGGGGAGCTGTTTTTT
V gene: TRBV4-3; clone size: .; D gene: .; J gene: TRBJ2-4; CDR3 protein: CASYRGGRLSPKNIQYF; CDR3 DNA: TGCGCCAGCTACCGTGGGGGGAGGTTAAGTCCCAAAAACATTCAGTACTTC
V gene: TRBV25-1; clone size: few; D gene: TRBD1; J gene: TRBJ2-1; CDR3 protein: CASRGQVADEQFF; CDR3 DNA: TGTGCCAGCAGAGGACAGGTAGCCGATGAGCAGTTCTTC
V gene: TRBV4-1; clone size: .; D gene: .; J gene: TRBJ2-5; CDR3 protein: CASSPGELMGEQYF; CDR3 DNA: TGCGCCAGCAGCCCCGGGGAACTAATGGGAGAGCAGTACTTC
V gene: TRBV19; clone size: .; D gene: .; J gene: TRBJ2-1; CDR3 protein: CASRSRQDYNEQFF; CDR3 DNA: TGTGCCAGTAGATCAAGACAGGACTACAATGAGCAGTTCTTC
V gene: TRBV3-1; clone size: .; D gene: .; J gene: TRBJ1-3; CDR3 protein: CASSQGPTGGNTIYF; CDR3 DNA: TGTGCCAGCAGCCAAGGGCCCACGGGGGGAAACACCATATATTTT